Listed below are T cell receptor beta chains from one sample, sequenced in a study of Ad26.COV2.S vaccination and SARS-CoV-2 variants. Sequenced by immunoSEQ multiplex PCR; TCRdb stores in-frame clones only, minus some. The data show about 350,000 clones, approximately 84% seen once. The specimen comprised peripheral blood, sampled in a trial of Ad26.COV2.S vaccine versus placebo. These receptors were obtained from a person aged 18-60 years who received the Ad26.COV2.S COVID-19 vaccine or a placebo. The CDR3 runs from the conserved cysteine through the conserved F or W. D genes are given only for firm matches. Size tells how often a clone was seen (once, few, many) or the class of an expanded clone, and some rows leave it out.

clone size: -; V gene: TRBV18; J gene: TRBJ1-1; D gene: -; CDR3 protein: CASSHNQGVTEAFF; CDR3 DNA: TGTGCCAGCTCACACAATCAGGGTGTAACTGAAGCTTTCTTT
clone size: -; V gene: TRBV15; J gene: TRBJ2-1; D gene: TRBD1; CDR3 protein: CATSRVTGVNYNEQFF; CDR3 DNA: TGTGCCACCAGCAGAGTTACAGGGGTTAACTACAATGAGCAGTTCTTC
clone size: -; V gene: TRBV4-3; J gene: TRBJ2-1; D gene: TRBD1; CDR3 protein: CASSQVRDSYYNEQFF; CDR3 DNA: TGCGCCAGCAGCCAAGTAAGGGACAGCTACTACAATGAGCAGTTCTTC
clone size: few; V gene: TRBV4-3; J gene: TRBJ2-7; D gene: -; CDR3 protein: CASSQEPSVWSEQYF; CDR3 DNA: TGCGCCAGCAGCCAAGAGCCTAGCGTATGGAGCGAGCAGTACTTC
clone size: -; V gene: TRBV5-1; J gene: TRBJ2-2; D gene: -; CDR3 protein: CASSLAGAGDTGELFF; CDR3 DNA: TGCGCCAGCAGCTTGGCCGGGGCAGGGGACACCGGGGAGCTGTTTTTT
clone size: -; V gene: TRBV7-7; J gene: TRBJ2-5; D gene: TRBD1; CDR3 protein: CASSLFAGGTGAGETQYF; CDR3 DNA: TGTGCCAGCAGCTTATTCGCCGGTGGGACAGGGGCAGGGGAGACCCAGTACTTC
clone size: -; V gene: TRBV28; J gene: TRBJ1-5; D gene: TRBD1; CDR3 protein: CASSRETGGQHF; CDR3 DNA: TGTGCCAGCAGTCGAGAGACAGGGGGCCAGCATTTT
clone size: -; V gene: TRBV10-3; J gene: TRBJ1-2; D gene: -; CDR3 protein: CAISDLAGSNGYTF; CDR3 DNA: TGTGCCATCAGCGATCTGGCGGGGTCCAATGGCTACACCTTC
clone size: -; V gene: TRBV19; J gene: TRBJ2-7; D gene: -; CDR3 protein: CASSLHLGPPSYEQYF; CDR3 DNA: TGTGCCAGTAGCCTACATCTGGGACCACCCTCCTACGAGCAGTACTTC
clone size: few; V gene: TRBV11-2; J gene: TRBJ1-2; D gene: -; CDR3 protein: CASSFRGGYTF; CDR3 DNA: TGTGCCAGCAGCTTCAGGGGTGGCTACACCTTC
clone size: few; V gene: TRBV7-8; J gene: TRBJ2-1; D gene: TRBD2; CDR3 protein: CASSLIAGEVYNEQFF; CDR3 DNA: TGTGCCAGCAGCTTAATAGCGGGGGAAGTATACAATGAGCAGTTCTTC
clone size: -; V gene: TRBV7-6; J gene: TRBJ2-2; D gene: -; CDR3 protein: CASSLARGKNTGELFF; CDR3 DNA: TGTGCCAGCAGCTTAGCTCGGGGAAAGAACACCGGGGAGCTGTTTTTT
clone size: -; V gene: TRBV20-1; J gene: TRBJ1-1; D gene: -; CDR3 protein: CSASRAGANTEAFF; CDR3 DNA: TGCAGTGCTAGTAGGGCAGGGGCGAACACTGAAGCTTTCTTT
clone size: -; V gene: TRBV27; J gene: TRBJ2-6; D gene: -; CDR3 protein: CASSSRGSGANVLTF; CDR3 DNA: TGTGCCAGCAGTTCACGGGGCTCTGGGGCCAACGTCCTGACTTTC